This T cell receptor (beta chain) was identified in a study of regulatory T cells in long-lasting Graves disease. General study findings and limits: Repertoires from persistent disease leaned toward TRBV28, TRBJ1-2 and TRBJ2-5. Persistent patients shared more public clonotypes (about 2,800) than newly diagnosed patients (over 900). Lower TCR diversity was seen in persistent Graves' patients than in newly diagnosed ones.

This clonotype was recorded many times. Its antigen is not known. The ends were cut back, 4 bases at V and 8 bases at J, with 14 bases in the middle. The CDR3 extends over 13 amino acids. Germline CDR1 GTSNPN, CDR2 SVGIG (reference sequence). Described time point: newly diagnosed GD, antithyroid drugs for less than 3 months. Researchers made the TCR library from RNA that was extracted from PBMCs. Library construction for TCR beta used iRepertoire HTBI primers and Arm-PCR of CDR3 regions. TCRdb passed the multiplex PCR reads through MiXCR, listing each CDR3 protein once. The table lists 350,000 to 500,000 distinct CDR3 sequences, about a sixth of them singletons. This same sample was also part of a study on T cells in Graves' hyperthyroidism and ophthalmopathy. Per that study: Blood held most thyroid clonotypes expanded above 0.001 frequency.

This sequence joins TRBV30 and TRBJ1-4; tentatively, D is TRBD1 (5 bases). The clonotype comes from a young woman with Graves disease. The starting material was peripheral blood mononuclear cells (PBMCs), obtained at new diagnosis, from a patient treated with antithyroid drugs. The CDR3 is CAWNPGTREKLFF. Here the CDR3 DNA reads TGTGCCTGGAACCCAGGGACCAGGGAAAAACTGTTTTTT.